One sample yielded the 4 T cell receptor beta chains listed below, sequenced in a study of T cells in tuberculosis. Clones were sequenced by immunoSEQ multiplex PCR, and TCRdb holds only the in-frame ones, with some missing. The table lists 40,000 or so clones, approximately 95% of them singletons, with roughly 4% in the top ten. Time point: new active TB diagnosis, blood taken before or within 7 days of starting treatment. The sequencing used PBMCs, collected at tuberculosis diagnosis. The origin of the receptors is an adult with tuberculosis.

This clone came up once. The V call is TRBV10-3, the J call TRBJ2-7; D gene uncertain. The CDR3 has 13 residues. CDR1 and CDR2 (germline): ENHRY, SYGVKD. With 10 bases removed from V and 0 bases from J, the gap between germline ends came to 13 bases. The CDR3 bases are TGTGCCACAACGACAAGAGACTCCTACGAGCAGTACTTC. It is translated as CATTTRDSYEQYF.

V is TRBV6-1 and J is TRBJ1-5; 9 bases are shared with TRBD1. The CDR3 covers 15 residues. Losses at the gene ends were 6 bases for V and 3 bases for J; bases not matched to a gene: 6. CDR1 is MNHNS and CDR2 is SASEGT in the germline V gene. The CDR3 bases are TGTGCCAGCAGGCGGACAGGGGACTACAATCAGCCCCAGCATTTT. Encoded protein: CASRRTGDYNQPQHF.

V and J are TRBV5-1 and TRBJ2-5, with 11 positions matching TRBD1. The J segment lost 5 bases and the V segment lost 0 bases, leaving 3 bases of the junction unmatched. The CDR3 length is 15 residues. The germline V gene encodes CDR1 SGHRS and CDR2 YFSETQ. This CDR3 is CASSLVGDRGETQYF. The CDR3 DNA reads TGCGCCAGCAGCTTGGTTGGGGACAGGGGGGAGACCCAGTACTTC.

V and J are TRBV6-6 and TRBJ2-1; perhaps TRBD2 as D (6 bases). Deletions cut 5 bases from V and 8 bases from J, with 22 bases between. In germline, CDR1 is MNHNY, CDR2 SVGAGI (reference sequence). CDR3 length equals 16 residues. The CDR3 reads CASSPFDPRRRDEQFF. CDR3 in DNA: TGTGCCAGCAGTCCCTTTGACCCGAGGAGGAGGGATGAGCAGTTCTTC.